These 14 T cell receptor beta chains originate from one sample sequenced in a study of Ad26.COV2.S vaccination and SARS-CoV-2 variants. Repertoires were generated with immunoSEQ multiplex PCR, while TCRdb's copy carries only in-frame clones and drops some. This repertoire shows approximately 360,000 clones, 83% found once; its top ten account for approximately 7%. Treatment reported: around 19 received Ad26.COV2.S at low or high dose, single or two shots; about five received placebo; per-sample allocation not given. Material that was analyzed had been drawn on day 63 after the first vaccine or placebo injection. The sample here was peripheral blood, taken in a trial of Ad26.COV2.S vaccine versus placebo. Receptor source: a person aged 18-60 years who received the Ad26.COV2.S COVID-19 vaccine or a placebo.

On this clone itself: This could be a read error, since a much larger clone is one nucleotide away. The sample contains more than one DNA sequence encoding this CDR3. CDR3 coding DNA: TGTGCCAGCAGCCCGTACAATGAGCAGTTCTTC. This codes for CASSPYNEQFF. This rearrangement joins TRBV7-2 to TRBJ2-1; D is uncertain. The germline V and J ends were trimmed by 5 bases and 4 bases, with 3 bases remaining between them. Germline assignment: CDR1 SGHTA and CDR2 FQGNSA. The CDR3 length is 11 residues.

The chain links TRBV5-1 to TRBJ2-5; D is perhaps TRBD1 (6 bases). Germline CDR1 is SGHRS and CDR2 is YFSETQ. Trimming cost V 5 bases and J 1 base, with 12 bases left between them. This CDR3 is 14 amino acids long. CDR3 DNA: TGCGCCAGCAGATTCGGGACACCCCAAGAGACCCAGTACTTC. It encodes CASRFGTPQETQYF.

The CDR3 spells CASSEASGFSNQPQHF. DNA for the CDR3: TGTGCCAGCAGTGAAGCGTCAGGGTTCAGCAATCAGCCCCAGCATTTT. The chain links TRBV2 to TRBJ1-5; possible D gene TRBD1, 5 bases. Germline CDR1 SNHLY, CDR2 FYNNEI. The CDR3 length is 16 residues. Trimming took 0 bases from V and 1 from J, leaving 10 bases between them.

This chain connects TRBV7-2 to TRBJ1-2; D is undetermined. This CDR3 comprises 15 residues. CDR1 is SGHTA, CDR2 FQGNSA, per germline. V was clipped by 1 base and J by 2 bases, with 11 bases between them. Written as DNA, the CDR3 is TGTGCCAGCAGCTTAGGGCACCATCTGAACTATGGCTACACCTTC. Its translation: CASSLGHHLNYGYTF.

The J gene is TRBJ1-4, the V gene TRBV30; D might be TRBD1 (5 bases). The V end was cut by 5 bases, the J end by 4 bases, with 8 bases between. Germline V gene data show CDR1 as GTSNPN and CDR2 as SVGIG (reference sequence). The CDR3 is 12 amino acids. The DNA for the CDR3 is TGTGCCTGGGGTAGGGGTAATGAAAAACTGTTTTTT. As protein: CAWGRGNEKLFF. Combining the CDR3 with reference TRBV30 and TRBJ1-4 gives the whole variable domain SQTIHQWPATLVQPVGSPLSLECTVEGTSNPNLYWYRQAAGRGLQLLFYSVGIGQISSEVPQNLSASRPQDRQFILSSKKLLLSDSGFYLCAWGRGNEKLFFGSGTQLSVL.

This clone was observed a single time. This chain links TRBV3-1 (or the pseudogene TRBV3-2) with TRBJ2-1; D possibly corresponds to TRBD2 (6 bases). The V end lost 7 bases, the J end lost 4 bases, and 14 bases lay between the germline ends. CDR1 and CDR2 from the germline V gene are LGHDT and YNNKEL (reference sequence). CDR3 length: 14 amino acids. The CDR3 DNA sequence: TGTGCCAGCAATCCGGGACTCAGATACAATGAGCAGTTCTTC. Its protein product is CASNPGLRYNEQFF.

The gene calls are TRBV5-5 and TRBJ1-2; D uncertain. Germline V gene lookup returns CDR1 SGHKS and CDR2 YYEKEE (reference sequence). V lost 1 base and J lost 5, with 6 bases in between. CDR3 length: 12 amino acids. As DNA, the CDR3 is TGTGCCAGCAGCTTGTCGGTTTATGGCTACACCTTC. It codes for CASSLSVYGYTF. Full variable domain (outside the CDR3, taken from reference TRBV5-5 and TRBJ1-2): DAGVTQSPTHLIKTRGQQVTLRCSPISGHKSVSWYQQVLGQGPQFIFQYYEKEERGRGNFPDRFSARQFPNYSSELNVNALLLGDSALYLCASSLSVYGYTFGSGTRLTVV.

This sequence joins TRBV27 and TRBJ2-7; 9 positions match TRBD1. Trimming at V came to 8 bases and at J to 3 bases, leaving 5 bases not matched to a gene. The CDR3 length is 13 residues. Germline CDR1 MNHEY, CDR2 SMNVEV (reference sequence). The CDR3 sequence: CASRGTGNYEQYF. CDR3 coding DNA: TGTGCCAGCCGTGGGACAGGGAACTACGAGCAGTACTTC.

V gene TRBV11-3 combines with J gene TRBJ2-1; 14 bases agree with TRBD2. The CDR3 spans 17 residues. With 4 bases clipped from V and 7 bases from J, the junction kept 9 bases outside the gene matches. The germline CDR1 and CDR2 sequences are SGHNT and YENEEA. CDR3 amino acids: CASSWDGTSGSKNEQFF. The CDR3, as DNA: TGTGCCAGCAGCTGGGACGGGACTAGCGGGAGTAAAAATGAGCAGTTCTTC.

The DNA of the CDR3 is TGCGCCAGCAGTGCCACCGGGACGACCCCCGGAGGGACTGAAGCTTTCTTT. Amino acid sequence: CASSATGTTPGGTEAFF. The gene calls are TRBV10-2 and TRBJ1-1; a weak D match, TRBD1 (5 bases). CDR1 and CDR2 from the germline V gene are WSHSY and SAAADI. The CDR3 spans 17 residues. V lost 4 bases and J lost 5, with 23 bases in between.

The genes are TRBV7-9 and TRBJ2-5, with D possibly being TRBD2 (5 bases). The V end was cut by 5 bases, the J end by 7 bases, with 11 bases between. The CDR3 consists of 12 residues. The V gene's germline CDR1 is SEHNR and CDR2 FQNEAQ (reference sequence). CDR3 nucleotides: TGTGCCAGCAGCATCTCGCTAGCGACCCAGTACTTC. It yields the protein CASSISLATQYF.

This chain links TRBV6-5 with TRBJ1-4, with TRBD1 matching 8 bases. The CDR3 length is 15 residues. Looked up from germline, CDR1 is MNHEY and CDR2 is SVGAGI. The trim removed 6 bases at V and 7 bases at J, leaving 10 bases unmatched. CDR3 loop: CASRTQGARGEKLFF. In DNA form, the CDR3 reads TGTGCCAGCAGGACCCAGGGGGCGCGGGGTGAAAAACTGTTTTTT.

The chain combines TRBV3-1 (or the pseudogene TRBV3-2) with TRBJ2-1; 8 positions match TRBD2. V lost 4 bases to trimming and J lost 10 bases; unmatched junction nucleotides: 6. CDR1 and CDR2 (germline): LGHDT, YNNKEL (reference sequence). This CDR3 spans 13 amino acids. The CDR3 region has the DNA TGTGCCAGCAGCCTTAGCGGGAATGGGGAGCAGTTCTTC. It codes for CASSLSGNGEQFF.

In nucleotides, the CDR3 is TGTGCCAGCACTAGAGGTCAGGACACCATATATTTT. Encoded protein: CASTRGQDTIYF. This chain uses TRBV11-2 with TRBJ1-3; D is unresolved. Trimming took off 7 bases at V and 8 bases at J, with 12 bases between the two ends. The CDR3 length is 12 residues. Germline assignment: CDR1 SGHAT and CDR2 FQNNGV.